This T cell receptor (beta chain) was obtained from a study of blood T cell repertoires in COVID-19. About the study: Acute and convalescent COVID-19 samples came from the United States, Italy and Spain. Nucleic acid was either cDNA or gDNA, and it came from T cells, B-cell-depleted T cells, or PBMCs.

Authors' methods: For nucleated cells, counts were estimated from reference gene primer amplification. Method: immunoSEQ multiplex PCR; TCRdb's copy keeps in-frame clones and lacks some. The V and J calls and clone size come from that table; D and trimming were worked out from the DNA. In the table there are over 95,000 clones, more than 80% of which are singletons. V trimming: 5 bases; J trimming: 4 bases; junction bases outside the gene matches: 4. The length of the CDR3 is 14 residues. Germline lookup yields CDR1 MNHEY and CDR2 SMNVEV (reference sequence). As to this clone: Other DNA sequences within the sample encode an identical CDR3.

V and J are TRBV27 and TRBJ1-1; 10 bases are shared with TRBD1. The receptor comes from a human donor in a cohort sampled during active COVID-19. The specimen was peripheral blood. The CDR3, as DNA: TGTGCCAGCAGTCTTAGGACAGGGGGCACTGAAGCTTTCTTT. Amino acid sequence: CASSLRTGGTEAFF.